The 24 T cell receptor beta chains below were found in one sample sequenced in a study of control samples from healthy donors and cancer patients. The protocol was immunoSEQ multiplex PCR, while the TCRdb copy is restricted to in-frame clones and leaves out a portion. The profile shows some 150,000 clones, less than 95% of them singletons. The specimen was blood. The source is a man aged 18 to 30 in good health.

The chain links TRBV7-9 to TRBJ2-4; weak D call: TRBD2 (5 bases). CDR3 length: 14 residues. The V gene's germline CDR1 is SEHNR and CDR2 FQNEAQ (reference sequence). V gave up 6 bases and J gave up 6 bases, with 15 bases separating them. CDR3 protein: CASSLDFEGNIQYF. In nucleotides, the CDR3 is TGTGCCAGCAGTTTGGACTTCGAGGGAAACATTCAGTACTTC.

This clone showed up just a few times. This chain joins TRBV6-4 and TRBJ1-2; 8 bases align to TRBD1. CDR3 size: 13 residues. V was pared by 0 bases and J by 8 bases, with 2 bases of the junction left unmatched. CDR1 and CDR2 (germline): MRHNA, SNTAGT. CDR3 loop: CASSDSTGDGYTF. CDR3 DNA sequence: TGTGCCAGCAGTGACTCGACAGGGGACGGCTACACCTTC.

This chain uses TRBV30 with TRBJ2-7; D remains unclear. This CDR3 spans 12 amino acids. The germline V gene has CDR1 GTSNPN and CDR2 SVGIG (reference sequence). V lost 4 bases and J lost 0, with 7 bases in between. The CDR3 sequence: CAWIGNSYEQYF. CDR3 bases: TGTGCCTGGATAGGGAACTCCTACGAGCAGTACTTC.

As regards this clone: The junction departs from germline at one end; a sequencing error may be responsible. The chain combines TRBV5-5 with TRBJ1-2; D gene ambiguous. Germline CDR1 is SGHKS and CDR2 is YYEKEE (reference sequence). The CDR3 covers 14 residues. In nucleotides, the CDR3 is TGTGCCAGCAACTTGGATCGAGGACCCTATGGCTACACCTTC. Translated: CASNLDRGPYGYTF.

This clone was seen once. This rearrangement joins TRBV5-6 to TRBJ1-1; 8 bases are a match to TRBD1. The CDR3 has 15 amino acids. J was trimmed by 3 bases and V by 4 bases; bases with no gene match: 8. Germline assignment: CDR1 SGHDT and CDR2 YYEEEE. The CDR3 nucleotides are TGTGCCAGCAGCGCGACAGGGGAACTTTACACTGAAGCTTTCTTT. Translated: CASSATGELYTEAFF.

The chain employs TRBV5-1 and TRBJ1-2; no clear D gene. The CDR3 length is 15 residues. Germline V CDR1 and CDR2: SGHRS, YFSETQ. Trimming stripped 2 bases from V and 4 bases from J, with 15 bases between. CDR3 coding DNA: TGCGCCAGCAGCTTATCCGGGAGTTCAAGCTATGGCTACACCTTC. Protein sequence: CASSLSGSSSYGYTF.

The gene calls are TRBV11-2 and TRBJ1-1; D ambiguous. In germline, CDR1 is SGHAT, CDR2 FQNNGV. CDR3 size: 14 residues. The V end was cut by 1 base, the J end by 1 base, with 7 bases between. The CDR3 nucleotides are TGTGCCAGCAGCTTAGGTGGTACGAACACTGAAGCTTTCTTT. Translating it yields CASSLGGTNTEAFF.

The chain recombines TRBV20-1 with TRBJ1-2; D not resolved. CDR1 and CDR2 from the germline V gene are DFQATT and SNEGSKA (reference sequence). With 6 bases removed from V and 4 bases from J, the gap between germline ends came to 12 bases. CDR3 length equals 12 residues. CDR3 bases: TGCAGTGCGAGTGGAGGGCTCTATGGCTACACCTTC. Residues: CSASGGLYGYTF.

The sample holds one count of this clone. The rearrangement links TRBV4-2 to TRBJ2-2; 9 positions match TRBD2. Per the germline V gene, CDR1 is LGHNA and CDR2 is YNFKEQ. With V trimmed by 4 bases and J by 3 bases, 3 bases remained unmatched. The CDR3 loop spans 15 amino acids. This CDR3 is CASSPAGGDTGELFF. In DNA form, the CDR3 reads TGTGCCAGCAGCCCCGCGGGGGGGGACACCGGGGAGCTGTTTTTT.

The chain joins TRBV28 to TRBJ2-3; 11 bases fit TRBD2. The V gene's germline CDR1 is MDHEN and CDR2 SYDVKM. V lost 5 bases, J lost 0 bases, and 13 bases stayed unmatched. There are 19 residues in the CDR3. Here the CDR3 DNA reads TGTGCCAGCAGTCCCCAGGGGCTAGCGGGGGGACATAGCACAGATACGCAGTATTTT. Its translation is CASSPQGLAGGHSTDTQYF.

The chain couples TRBV14 to TRBJ2-3; tentatively, D is TRBD1 or TRBD2 (5 bases each). V shed 0 bases and J shed 2 bases, with 12 bases lying between them. CDR1 SGHDN and CDR2 FVKESK come from the germline V gene. The CDR3 spans 16 residues. The CDR3 DNA reads TGTGCCAGCAGCCAAGATGGGACGGGGTTCACAGATACGCAGTATTTT. Translation gives CASSQDGTGFTDTQYF.

The chain carries TRBV4-1 and TRBJ2-3; possibly TRBD1 for D (5 bases). Trimming stripped 0 bases from V and 0 bases from J, with 10 bases between. CDR1 and CDR2 from the germline V gene are MGHRA and YSYEKL. The CDR3 loop spans 16 amino acids. DNA for the CDR3: TGCGCCAGCAGCCAAGAATTGGCAGGGAGCACAGATACGCAGTATTTT. Its translation is CASSQELAGSTDTQYF.

The sample holds a few counts of this clone. The rearrangement links TRBV2 to TRBJ1-4; 9 nucleotides agree with TRBD1. Germline loops: CDR1 SNHLY, CDR2 FYNNEI. The CDR3 length is 13 residues. The ends lost 6 bases at V and 8 bases at J; junction bases unmatched: 4. This CDR3 reads CASRQGALEKLFF. The CDR3 nucleotides read TGTGCCAGCAGACAGGGGGCTCTCGAAAAACTGTTTTTT. Looking up the rest from reference TRBV2 and TRBJ1-4 gives the full variable domain: EPEVTQTPSHQVTQMGQEVILRCVPISNHLYFYWYRQILGQKVEFLVSFYNNEISEKSEIFDDQFSVERPDGSNFTLKIRSTKLEDSAMYFCASRQGALEKLFFGSGTQLSVL.

This sequence joins TRBV3-1 (or the pseudogene TRBV3-2) and TRBJ1-1; 7 bases are shared with TRBD1. In germline, CDR1 is LGHDT, CDR2 YNNKEL (reference sequence). V shed 6 bases and J 5 bases; nucleotides not matched to a gene: 9. This CDR3 has 14 amino acids. CDR3 bases: TGTGCCAGCAGTCTCAGGGGGTTTTGGACTGAAGCTTTCTTT. Translation: CASSLRGFWTEAFF.

This clone was observed once. The genes are TRBV6-2 or TRBV6-3 and TRBJ2-7; D remains ambiguous. CDR3 length equals 16 residues. Germline loops: CDR1 MNHEY, CDR2 SVGEGT. V lost 2 bases and J lost 2, with 16 bases in between. CDR3 nucleotide sequence: TGTGCCAGCAGTTACGATGGGGTCGGTAGCCCCTACGAGCAGTACTTC. Translating gives CASSYDGVGSPYEQYF.

This clone was counted a few times. The gene calls are TRBV7-3 and TRBJ2-1; 9 bases match TRBD1. Germline CDR1 and CDR2: SGHTA and FQGTGA. V shed 5 bases and J 10 bases; nucleotides not matched to a gene: 18. The CDR3 runs 17 residues. CDR3 residues: CASSPHSGGTGLGEQFF. CDR3 DNA: TGTGCCAGCAGCCCTCACTCCGGTGGGACAGGGCTTGGCGAGCAGTTCTTC.

The J gene is TRBJ2-3, the V gene TRBV5-1, with 8 nucleotides matching TRBD2. Germline CDR1 reads SGHRS; CDR2 reads YFSETQ. The CDR3 totals 18 residues. The trim removed 4 bases at V and 2 bases at J, leaving 15 bases unmatched. DNA for the CDR3: TGCGCCAGCAGCGCGCGTTCGGAGCGGGGGTTCTCCACAGATACGCAGTATTTT. Translating gives CASSARSERGFSTDTQYF.

The rearrangement links TRBV5-1 to TRBJ2-5; 7 bases align to TRBD2. The V gene end was trimmed by 0 bases and the J gene end by 1 base; junction bases not matched to a gene: 9. CDR1 is SGHRS, CDR2 YFSETQ, per germline. This CDR3 spans 17 amino acids. The CDR3 nucleotides are TGCGCCAGCAGCTTGGCCGGAAGCGGGGCCCCCCAAGAGACCCAGTACTTC. Translation: CASSLAGSGAPQETQYF.

This clone occurred a few times. The same CDR3 is also encoded by other DNA sequences in this sample. The chain employs TRBV6-5 and TRBJ2-7; 7 bases line up with TRBD2. This CDR3 contains 14 residues. V shed 5 bases and J 7 bases; nucleotides not matched to a gene: 11. Germline loops: CDR1 MNHEY, CDR2 SVGAGI. The CDR3 region has the DNA TGTGCCAGCAGTCCCGGGGGGAGGCCATATGAGCAGTACTTC. Residues: CASSPGGRPYEQYF.

The V gene is TRBV3-1 (or the pseudogene TRBV3-2), the J gene TRBJ1-3; D unclear. Looked up from germline, CDR1 is LGHDT and CDR2 is YNNKEL (reference sequence). The CDR3 has 14 amino acids. V lost 2 bases and J 0 bases, leaving 5 bases between the germline ends. CDR3 nucleotide sequence: TGTGCCAGCAGCCAACCCAGCTCTGGAAACACCATATATTTT. It codes for CASSQPSSGNTIYF.

This chain connects TRBV12-3 or TRBV12-4 to TRBJ1-4, with unresolved D. This CDR3 region has 12 residues. Trimming took off 4 bases at V and 8 bases at J, with 8 bases between the two ends. CDR3 amino acids: CASSYMAEKLFF. The DNA for the CDR3 is TGTGCCAGCAGTTACATGGCAGAAAAACTGTTTTTT.

The gene calls are TRBV19 and TRBJ2-3, with 8 positions matching TRBD1. Germline V gene sequence: CDR1 LNHDA, CDR2 SQIVND (reference sequence). The CDR3 contains 16 residues. The V segment lost 5 bases and the J segment 1 base; nucleotides outside the gene matches: 8. For the CDR3, the DNA is TGTGCCAGTAGTGTCGGACAGGGCTCTGGCACAGATACGCAGTATTTT. Translated, it gives CASSVGQGSGTDTQYF.

J is TRBJ2-3 and V is TRBV5-4, with a tentative D call TRBD2 (7 bases). V gave up 4 bases and J gave up 1 base, with 16 bases separating them. The length of the CDR3 is 16 residues. The germline V gene encodes CDR1 SGHNT and CDR2 YYREEE (reference sequence). As DNA, the CDR3 is TGTGCCAGCAGCCCGGGGGGCAGGAGTGGCACAGATACGCAGTATTTT. Its translation: CASSPGGRSGTDTQYF.

The chain uses TRBV7-2 and TRBJ1-1, with a possible D match to TRBD1 (5 bases). V was shortened by 0 bases and J by 5 bases, with 13 bases between the two germline ends. The CDR3 has 15 amino acids. Germline values: CDR1 SGHTA, CDR2 FQGNSA. The CDR3 nucleotides read TGTGCCAGCAGCTTAGCGGAAGGGGTCGGTACTGAAGCTTTCTTT. Protein: CASSLAEGVGTEAFF.